The 13 T cell receptor beta chains in this list originate from one sample, sequenced in a study of blood T cells in healthy people across ages. Through a sample-barcoded 5' primer and a J-beta primer mix, a second PCR was run for about 6 to 12 cycles. TCRdb processed the 5' RACE reads anew with MiXCR; each CDR3 protein has one entry. Counted here are 870,000 or so distinct CDR3 sequences, around 30% occurring once; the ten biggest clones make up about 18%. The material sequenced was blood. These receptors were collected from a woman over 75 in good health.

This clonotype came up many times. This chain links TRBV5-4 with TRBJ2-3, with D maybe TRBD2 (5 bases). CDR3 length: 20 amino acids. Per the germline V gene, CDR1 is SGHNT and CDR2 is YYREEE (reference sequence). V lost 2 bases, J lost 0 bases, and 25 bases lay in between. In DNA, the CDR3 is TGTGCCAGCAGCTTAGACACCGGGGTACTAAAGATAACTAGCACAGATACGCAGTATTTT. Protein product: CASSLDTGVLKITSTDTQYF.

This clonotype showed up many times. The V gene is TRBV20-1, the J gene TRBJ2-5, with D uncertain. V was trimmed by 0 bases and J by 3 bases, leaving 8 bases between them. CDR1 is DFQATT and CDR2 is SNEGSKA in the germline V gene (reference sequence). The CDR3 length is 13 residues. CDR3 protein: CSARDHVEETQYF. CDR3 nucleotide sequence: TGCAGTGCTAGAGATCATGTCGAAGAGACCCAGTACTTC.

This clonotype was observed at least ten times. The rearrangement links TRBV6-2 or TRBV6-3 to TRBJ1-2; TRBD1 might be the D (5 bases). The CDR3 sequence is 16 residues long. The V gene's germline CDR1 is MNHEY and CDR2 SVGEGT. Trimming took off 0 bases at V and 4 bases at J, with 15 bases between the two ends. CDR3 region: CASSYSTPGRAYGYTF. In DNA, the CDR3 is TGTGCCAGCAGTTACTCGACACCGGGACGGGCCTATGGCTACACCTTC.

This clonotype was counted many times. J is TRBJ2-3 and V is TRBV15; TRBD2 matches 7 bases. Trimming took 8 bases from V and 3 from J; bases not matched to a gene: 5. The CDR3 is 13 residues long. The V gene's germline CDR1 is LNHNV and CDR2 YYDKDF (reference sequence). DNA for the CDR3: TGTGCCACCTCCCGGGGGGAGACAGATACGCAGTATTTT. Translating it yields CATSRGETDTQYF.

This chain joins TRBV28 and TRBJ2-3, with D possibly being TRBD2 (6 bases). From germline, CDR1 is MDHEN and CDR2 SYDVKM. There are 14 residues in the CDR3. Trimming cost V 7 bases and J 2 bases, with 13 bases left between them. CDR3 nucleotide sequence: TGTGCCAGCATCGGTGGGGGGTACACAGATACGCAGTATTTT. Translated: CASIGGGYTDTQYF.

This clonotype was counted a few times. The chain couples TRBV5-1 to TRBJ2-3, with TRBD2 matching 15 bases. Germline CDR1 reads SGHRS; CDR2 reads YFSETQ. J was trimmed by 3 bases and V by 5 bases; bases with no gene match: 10. The CDR3 extends over 18 amino acids. CDR3 nucleotide sequence: TGCGCCAGCAGAAACGGACTAGCGGGGGGGCCTATGACAGATACGCAGTATTTT. This codes for CASRNGLAGGPMTDTQYF.

This clonotype has just a few counts. A much bigger clone sits one base away, suggesting this may be a read error. V and J are TRBV5-6 and TRBJ2-1; TRBD2 aligns across 10 bases. The CDR3 sequence is 16 residues long. Per germline, CDR1 SGHDT and CDR2 YYEEEE. V dropped 2 bases and J dropped 8; count of bases not matched to a gene: 10. The CDR3 nucleotides are TGTGCCAGCAGCTTCCGGGTAGCGGGGGGTGGCGATGAGCAGTTCTTC. Translated: CASSFRVAGGGDEQFF.

As to this clonotype: One junction end disagrees with the germline gene, perhaps due to a read error. The J gene is TRBJ2-6, the V gene TRBV6-2 or TRBV6-3; 11 positions match TRBD2. The CDR3 is 20 amino acids. From germline, CDR1 is MNHEY and CDR2 SVGEGT. Here the CDR3 reads CASSYSPLLAGGSGANVRTF. DNA for the CDR3: TGCGCCAGCAGTTACTCCCCCCTCCTAGCGGGGGGCTCTGGGGCCAACGTCCGGACTTTC.

This clonotype was seen only a few times. CDR3 nucleotide sequence: TGTGCCAGCTCACCACTATTCGGTGGAGAATCCACAGATACGCAGTATTTT. It specifies CASSPLFGGESTDTQYF. This chain connects TRBV18 to TRBJ2-3; D gene uncertain. Germline V CDR1 and CDR2: KGHSH, LQKENI. CDR3 size: 17 residues. V gave up 1 base and J gave up 2 bases, with 16 bases separating them.

This clonotype was seen a handful of times. The chain links TRBV6-2 or TRBV6-3 to TRBJ2-1, with 9 nucleotides matching TRBD1. The germline CDR1 and CDR2 sequences are MNHEY and SVGEGT. Losses at the gene ends were 6 bases for V and 0 bases for J; bases not matched to a gene: 9. The CDR3 has 17 residues. The CDR3: CASRNKQGASSYNEQFF. The CDR3 DNA reads TGTGCCAGCAGAAATAAACAGGGGGCAAGCTCCTACAATGAGCAGTTCTTC.

For this clonotype: It may be a read error: a sequence one base away is much more abundant. CDR3 DNA sequence: TGCGCCAGCAGCATCACCGGGTCCGATAACGGCTACACCTTC. Translating it yields CASSITGSDNGYTF. The chain employs TRBV5-1 and TRBJ1-2; no clear D gene. CDR1 and CDR2 from the germline V gene are SGHRS and YFSETQ. The CDR3 consists of 14 residues. V lost 4 bases and J lost 8, with 18 bases in between.

This clonotype came up a few times. The V gene is TRBV6-1, the J gene TRBJ1-2, with D tentatively TRBD1 (6 bases). This CDR3 spans 14 amino acids. Germline CDR1 reads MNHNS; CDR2 reads SASEGT. V lost 1 base and J lost 10, with 16 bases in between. The CDR3 coding sequence is TGTGCCAGCAGTGAAGGGAAGGGGGACTTGGACTACACCTTC. Its protein product is CASSEGKGDLDYTF.

This clonotype was recorded a few times. One base away lies a much larger clone, so this may be a sequencing read error. V usage is TRBV7-7 and J usage is TRBJ2-5; TRBD1 agrees at 12 bases. The V gene's germline CDR1 is SSHAT and CDR2 FNYEAQ (reference sequence). The CDR3 has 15 amino acids. CDR3 coding DNA: TGTGCTAGCAGCTTAGATGGGACAGGGGGCAATGAGCAGTACTTC. It is translated as CASSLDGTGGNEQYF.